This T cell receptor beta chain was recorded in a study of chemoradiotherapy in HPV16-positive cancers. This table comes from immunoSEQ multiplex PCR, and its TCRdb copy is limited to in-frame clones, with some not included. Of roughly 2,000 clones listed, nearly 80% are singletons. The CDR3 covers 18 residues. Trimming stripped 1 base from V and 0 bases from J, with 16 bases between. Germline CDR1 LGHNA, CDR2 YSLEER. This clone is labeled hyperexpanded. The sequencing here drew on tumor tissue, taken from a patient who underwent chemoradiotherapy. The V gene is TRBV4-3, the J gene TRBJ2-1, with TRBD1 as a possible D gene (7 bases). This TCR was sampled from a human donor with HPV-associated anogenital cancer. CDR3: CASSQVEGAGFSYNEQFF. The CDR3 DNA is TGCGCCAGCAGCCAAGTGGAGGGGGCGGGCTTCTCCTACAATGAGCAGTTCTTC.